This T cell receptor (beta chain) was captured in a study of HIV-infected patients and healthy controls. No cell fractionation was done, so the repertoire covers all unsorted peripheral blood T cells. Around 500 ng RNA was reverse transcribed with alpha and beta constant-region primers. Alpha and beta chain libraries were made separately by chain-specific third strand synthesis with multiplexing indices. TCRdb independently ran MiXCR on the 5' RACE reads; one entry per CDR3 protein. This table has about 7,600 distinct CDR3 sequences, 9% to 10% appearing once. On this clonotype itself: This may be a read error: a much more frequent sequence differs by one nucleotide.

The sequenced sample was blood, obtained before antiretroviral therapy. The clonotype was recovered from an adult with HIV infection.

The CDR3: CASSQGGRTRNQPQHF. The DNA for the CDR3 is TGTGCCAGCAGCCAAGGCGGGAGAACAAGGAATCAGCCCCAGCATTTT. V gene TRBV3-1 combines with J gene TRBJ1-5; unclear D gene. The CDR3 has 16 residues. The V gene's germline CDR1 is LGHDT and CDR2 YNNKEL (reference sequence). The V end was cut by 1 base, the J end by 4 bases, with 14 bases between.